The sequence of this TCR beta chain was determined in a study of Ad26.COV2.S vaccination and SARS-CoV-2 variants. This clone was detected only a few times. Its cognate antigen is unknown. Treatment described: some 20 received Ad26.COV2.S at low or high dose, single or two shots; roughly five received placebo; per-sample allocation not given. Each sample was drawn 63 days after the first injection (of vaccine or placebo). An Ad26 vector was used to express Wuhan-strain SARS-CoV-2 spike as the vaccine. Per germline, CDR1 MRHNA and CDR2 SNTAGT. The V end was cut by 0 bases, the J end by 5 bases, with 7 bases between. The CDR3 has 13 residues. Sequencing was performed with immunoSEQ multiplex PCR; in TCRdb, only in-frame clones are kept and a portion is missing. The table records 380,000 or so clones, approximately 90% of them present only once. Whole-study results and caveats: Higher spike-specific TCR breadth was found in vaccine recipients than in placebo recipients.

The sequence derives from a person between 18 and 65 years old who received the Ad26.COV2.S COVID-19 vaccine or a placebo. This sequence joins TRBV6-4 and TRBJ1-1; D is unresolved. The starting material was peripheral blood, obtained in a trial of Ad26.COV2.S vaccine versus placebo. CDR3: CASSDSRGTEAFF. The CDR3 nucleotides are TGTGCCAGCAGTGACTCCCGTGGGACTGAAGCTTTCTTT.